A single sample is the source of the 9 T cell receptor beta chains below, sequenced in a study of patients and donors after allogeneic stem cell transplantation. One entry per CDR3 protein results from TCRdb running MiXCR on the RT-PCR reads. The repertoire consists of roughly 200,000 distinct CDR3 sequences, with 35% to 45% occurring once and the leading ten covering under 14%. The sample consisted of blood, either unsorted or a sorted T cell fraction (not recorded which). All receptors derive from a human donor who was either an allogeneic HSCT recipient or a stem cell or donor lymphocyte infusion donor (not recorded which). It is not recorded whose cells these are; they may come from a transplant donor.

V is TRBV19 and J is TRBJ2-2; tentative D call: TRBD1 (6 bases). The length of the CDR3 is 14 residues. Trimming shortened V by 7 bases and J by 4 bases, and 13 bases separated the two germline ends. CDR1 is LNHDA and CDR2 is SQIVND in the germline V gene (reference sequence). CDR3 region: CASTWTASTGELFF. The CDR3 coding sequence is TGTGCCAGTACCTGGACAGCCTCCACCGGGGAGCTGTTTTTT.

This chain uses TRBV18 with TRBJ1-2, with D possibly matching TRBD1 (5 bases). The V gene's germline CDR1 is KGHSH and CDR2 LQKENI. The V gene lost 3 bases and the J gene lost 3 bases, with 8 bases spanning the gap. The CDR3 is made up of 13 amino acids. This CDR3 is CASSPSRDYGYTF. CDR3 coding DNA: TGTGCCAGCTCACCGAGCAGGGACTATGGCTACACCTTC.

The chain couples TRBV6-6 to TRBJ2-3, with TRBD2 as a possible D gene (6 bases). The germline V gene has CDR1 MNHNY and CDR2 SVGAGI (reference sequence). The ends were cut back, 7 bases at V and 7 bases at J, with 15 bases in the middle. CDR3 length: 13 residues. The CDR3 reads CASKTGTPNTQYF. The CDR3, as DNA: TGTGCCAGCAAGACCGGGACTCCGAATACGCAGTATTTT.

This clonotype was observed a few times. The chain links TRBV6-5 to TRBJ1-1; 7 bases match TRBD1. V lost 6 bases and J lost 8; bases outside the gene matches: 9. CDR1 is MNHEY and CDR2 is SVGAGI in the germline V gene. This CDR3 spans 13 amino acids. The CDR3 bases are TGTGCCAGCAGGGGGACAGCCCGGCGGGAAGCTTTCTTT. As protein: CASRGTARREAFF.

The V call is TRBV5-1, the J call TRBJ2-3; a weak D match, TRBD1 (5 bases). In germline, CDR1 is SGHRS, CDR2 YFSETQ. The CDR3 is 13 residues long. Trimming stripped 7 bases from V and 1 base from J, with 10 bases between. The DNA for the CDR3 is TGCGCCAGCTTGGGGCAGCGCACAGATACGCAGTATTTT. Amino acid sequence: CASLGQRTDTQYF.

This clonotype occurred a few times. The CDR3 is CASSQTPPGTWGGNTIYF. As DNA, the CDR3 is TGCGCCAGCAGCCAAACCCCCCCCGGGACGTGGGGAGGAAACACCATATATTTT. This chain connects TRBV4-3 to TRBJ1-3; D possibly corresponds to TRBD1 (5 bases). V lost 2 bases and J 4 bases, leaving 21 bases between the germline ends. Per germline, CDR1 LGHNA and CDR2 YSLEER. The CDR3 loop spans 18 amino acids.

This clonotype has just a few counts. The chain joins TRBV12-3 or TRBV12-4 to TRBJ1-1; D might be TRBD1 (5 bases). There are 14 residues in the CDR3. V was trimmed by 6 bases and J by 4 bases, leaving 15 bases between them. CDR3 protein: CASSLGEIGTEAFF. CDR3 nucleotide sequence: TGTGCCAGCAGCCTAGGGGAAATCGGCACTGAAGCTTTCTTT.

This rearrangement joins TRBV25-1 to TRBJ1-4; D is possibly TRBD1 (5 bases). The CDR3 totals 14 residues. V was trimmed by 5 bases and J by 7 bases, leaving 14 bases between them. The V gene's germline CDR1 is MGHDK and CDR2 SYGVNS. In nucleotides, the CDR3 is TGTGCCAGCAGTTCATACCAGGGCGGTGAAAAACTGTTTTTT. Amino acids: CASSSYQGGEKLFF.

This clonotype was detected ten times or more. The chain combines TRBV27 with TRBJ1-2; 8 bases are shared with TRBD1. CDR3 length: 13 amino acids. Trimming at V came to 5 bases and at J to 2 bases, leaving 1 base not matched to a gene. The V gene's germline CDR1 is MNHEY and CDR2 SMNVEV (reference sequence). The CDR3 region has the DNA TGTGCCAGCAGTCGGACAGGGAACTATGGCTACACCTTC. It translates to CASSRTGNYGYTF.